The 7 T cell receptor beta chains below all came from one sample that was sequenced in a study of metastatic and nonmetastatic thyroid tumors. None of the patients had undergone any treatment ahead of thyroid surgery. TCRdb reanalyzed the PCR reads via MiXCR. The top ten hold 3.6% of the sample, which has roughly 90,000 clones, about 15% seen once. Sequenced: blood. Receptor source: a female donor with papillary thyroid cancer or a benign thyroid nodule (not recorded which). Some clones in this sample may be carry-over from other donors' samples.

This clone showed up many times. CDR3: CAISESRALGVYGYTF. In DNA form, the CDR3 reads TGTGCCATCAGTGAGAGTCGTGCTCTCGGGGTCTATGGCTACACCTTC. This chain links TRBV10-3 with TRBJ1-2; D gene ambiguous. Germline CDR1 is ENHRY and CDR2 is SYGVKD. This CDR3 comprises 16 residues. Trimming removed 2 bases at V and 4 bases at J, with 17 bases between.

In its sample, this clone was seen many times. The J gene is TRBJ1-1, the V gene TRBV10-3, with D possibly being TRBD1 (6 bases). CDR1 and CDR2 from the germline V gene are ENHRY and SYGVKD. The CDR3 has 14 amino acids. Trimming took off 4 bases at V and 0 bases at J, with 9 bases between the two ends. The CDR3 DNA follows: TGTGCCATCAGTGTTACAGGGCTGAACACTGAAGCTTTCTTT. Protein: CAISVTGLNTEAFF.

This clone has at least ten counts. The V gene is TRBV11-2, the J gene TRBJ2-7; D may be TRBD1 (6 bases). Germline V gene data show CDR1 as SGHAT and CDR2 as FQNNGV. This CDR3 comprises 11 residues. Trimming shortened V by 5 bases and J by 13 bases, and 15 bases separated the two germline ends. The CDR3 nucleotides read TGTGCCAGCAGCGGGGGCAGTAGCATATACTTC. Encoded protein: CASSGGSSIYF.

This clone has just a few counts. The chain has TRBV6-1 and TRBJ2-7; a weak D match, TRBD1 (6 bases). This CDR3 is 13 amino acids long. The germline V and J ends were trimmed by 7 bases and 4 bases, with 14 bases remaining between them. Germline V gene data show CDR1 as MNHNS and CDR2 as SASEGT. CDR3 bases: TGTGCCAGCATTGTTTGGGACATTTACGAGCAGTACTTC. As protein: CASIVWDIYEQYF.

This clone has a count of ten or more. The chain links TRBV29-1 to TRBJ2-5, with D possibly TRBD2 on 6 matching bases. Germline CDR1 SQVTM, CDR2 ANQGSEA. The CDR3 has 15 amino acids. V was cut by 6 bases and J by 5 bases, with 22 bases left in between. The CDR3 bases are TGCAGCGTCGACCGAGAAACTTCTAGCGTTGAGACCCAGTACTTC. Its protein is CSVDRETSSVETQYF.

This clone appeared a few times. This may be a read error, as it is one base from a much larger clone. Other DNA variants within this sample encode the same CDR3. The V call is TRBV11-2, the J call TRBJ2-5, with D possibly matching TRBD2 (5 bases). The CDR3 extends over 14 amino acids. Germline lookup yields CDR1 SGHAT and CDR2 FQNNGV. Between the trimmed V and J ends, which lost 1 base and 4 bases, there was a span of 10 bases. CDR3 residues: CASSLAGRGETQYF. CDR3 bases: TGTGCCAGCAGCTTAGCGGGGAGAGGAGAGACCCAGTACTTC.

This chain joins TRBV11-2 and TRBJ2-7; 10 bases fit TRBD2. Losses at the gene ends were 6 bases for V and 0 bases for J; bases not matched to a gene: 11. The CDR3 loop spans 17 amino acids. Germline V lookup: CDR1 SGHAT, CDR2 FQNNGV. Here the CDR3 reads CASRELLAGPSSYEQYF. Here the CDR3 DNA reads TGTGCCAGCAGAGAACTACTAGCGGGGCCAAGCTCCTACGAGCAGTACTTC.